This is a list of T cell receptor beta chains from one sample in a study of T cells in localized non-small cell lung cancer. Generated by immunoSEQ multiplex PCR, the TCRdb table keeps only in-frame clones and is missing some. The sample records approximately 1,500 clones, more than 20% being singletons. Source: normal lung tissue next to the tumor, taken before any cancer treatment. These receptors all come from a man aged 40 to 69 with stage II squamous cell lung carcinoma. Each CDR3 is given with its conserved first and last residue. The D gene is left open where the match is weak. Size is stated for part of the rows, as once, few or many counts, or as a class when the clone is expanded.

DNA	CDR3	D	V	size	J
TGCGCCAGCGGACCGGACACAATCCTGAACACTGAAGCTTTCTTT	CASGPDTILNTEAFF	NA	TRBV5-1	NA	TRBJ1-1
TGCACCAGCAGCCATTCCTACTCCGGACAGGGTAACTACGAGCAGTACTTC	CTSSHSYSGQGNYEQYF	NA	TRBV1	few	TRBJ2-7
TGTGCCAGCAGCTTGGCGGCCGGAGCGAATGAGCAGTTCTTC	CASSLAAGANEQFF	NA	TRBV11-3	medium-sized	TRBJ2-1
TGTGCCAGTAGTCTGCCGATCGGGAACACCGGGGAGCTGTTTTTT	CASSLPIGNTGELFF	NA	TRBV19	NA	TRBJ2-2
TGTGCCAGCAGTTACGTCTCGGACGGGGCCAACGTCCTGACTTTC	CASSYVSDGANVLTF	NA	TRBV6-8	few	TRBJ2-6
TGTGCCAGCAGTCCCCGGCAGGGGCGACCCCCAAATATGATGAACACTGAAGCTTTCTTT	CASSPRQGRPPNMMNTEAFF	NA	TRBV6-8	few	TRBJ1-1
TGTGCCAGCAGCGAACTTGACAGGGGCACTGAAGCTTTCTTT	CASSELDRGTEAFF	TRBD1	TRBV6-8	few	TRBJ1-1
TGTGCCAGCAGTGAACTGTTTGGACAGGGTGGCATTCAGTACTTC	CASSELFGQGGIQYF	TRBD1	TRBV2	NA	TRBJ2-4
TGTGCCAGCAGCCGGGACTTAAATTTGGCCCAGTACTTC	CASSRDLNLAQYF	NA	TRBV7-2	medium-sized	TRBJ2-5
TGTGCCAGCATCCTAGAGCGGTTCCAAGAGACCCAGTACTTC	CASILERFQETQYF	NA	TRBV9	few	TRBJ2-5
TGTGCCAGCAGCTTGGTTGGTGTCAAAGGGGACATTCAGTACTTC	CASSLVGVKGDIQYF	NA	TRBV11-3	medium-sized	TRBJ2-4
TGTGCCAGCAGCTATACGAAGGACACCATGAACACTGAAGCTTTCTTT	CASSYTKDTMNTEAFF	NA	TRBV9	large	TRBJ1-1
TGTGCCAGCAGCTTAGTTCGGAGCAGCCACGAGCAGTACTTC	CASSLVRSSHEQYF	NA	TRBV11-3	medium-sized	TRBJ2-7
TGCGCCAGCAGCTTCGGATCAGGGACAGATACGCAGTATTTT	CASSFGSGTDTQYF	NA	TRBV5-1	NA	TRBJ2-3
TGCAGCGTTGCTGGGGCCTCTAACTATGGCTACACCTTC	CSVAGASNYGYTF	NA	TRBV29-1	NA	TRBJ1-2
TGTGCCAGCAGCGTAGAGGGGAGTGGAAACACCATATATTTT	CASSVEGSGNTIYF	NA	TRBV9	medium-sized	TRBJ1-3
TGCAGCGTTTTTGGACAGTACACAGATACGCAGTATTTT	CSVFGQYTDTQYF	NA	TRBV29-1	few	TRBJ2-3
TGTGCCAGTAGTAGCCGGGACGGTTATGAAAAACTGTTTTTT	CASSSRDGYEKLFF	NA	TRBV19	few	TRBJ1-4
TGTGCCAGCAGCTCTGGTTTACAGGGCAACTCTGGGGCCAACGTCCTGACTTTC	CASSSGLQGNSGANVLTF	NA	TRBV11-3	large	TRBJ2-6
TGTGCCACCAGCAGAGATAGCGGGGGGGCCGAAACCAATGAGCAGTTCTTC	CATSRDSGGAETNEQFF	TRBD2	TRBV15	large	TRBJ2-1
TGTGCCTGGAGCCAAGGACAGGATAATTCACCCCTCCACTTT	CAWSQGQDNSPLHF	TRBD1	TRBV30	few	TRBJ1-6
TGCGCCAGCAGCTTGGCCGGGGCCCGTAACACTGAAGCTTTCTTT	CASSLAGARNTEAFF	NA	TRBV5-1	NA	TRBJ1-1
TGTGCCAGCAGCCTACGGTCCATAGGCTATGGCTACACCTTC	CASSLRSIGYGYTF	NA	TRBV6-8	NA	TRBJ1-2
TGTGCCTGGAGTGCCAGGGGGACTGATCTAAGGAATGAGCAGTTCTTC	CAWSARGTDLRNEQFF	NA	TRBV30	NA	TRBJ2-1
TGTGCCTGGAGTGTACTGGAGGGGGCGAATGGCTACACCTTC	CAWSVLEGANGYTF	TRBD1	TRBV30	few	TRBJ1-2
TGTGCCAGCAGTTACCGGGACAGGGTCTCTGAAGCTTTCTTT	CASSYRDRVSEAFF	TRBD1	TRBV6-8	few	TRBJ1-1
TGTGCCAGTAGCTCGTGGAGGTTTGGGGATACCGGGGAGCTGTTTTTT	CASSSWRFGDTGELFF	NA	TRBV19	NA	TRBJ2-2
TGTGCCAGCAGTTACAGGGACTTCTCCTACAATGAGCAGTTCTTC	CASSYRDFSYNEQFF	NA	TRBV6-8	few	TRBJ2-1
TGTGCCAGTAGTATAAACAGGCCAAACACCGGGGAGCTGTTTTTT	CASSINRPNTGELFF	NA	TRBV19	NA	TRBJ2-2
TGCGCCAGCAGCTCCCAAACTAGCGGGGGGAGGGATACGCAGTATTTT	CASSSQTSGGRDTQYF	TRBD2	TRBV5-1	few	TRBJ2-3
TGTGCCAGCACTCCCGCGACAGGGTTGGATCAGCCCCAGCATTTT	CASTPATGLDQPQHF	TRBD1	TRBV6-8	few	TRBJ1-5
TGTGCCAGCAGCGTACGCCCCTACGAGCAGTACTTC	CASSVRPYEQYF	NA	TRBV6-8	medium-sized	TRBJ2-7
TGTGCCAGCAAGGTCACGGCAACTAATGAAAAACTGTTTTTT	CASKVTATNEKLFF	NA	TRBV9	NA	TRBJ1-4
TGTGCCAGCAGGACAGGACCCTACAATGAGCAGTTCTTC	CASRTGPYNEQFF	NA	TRBV7-4	NA	TRBJ2-1